Included here is one T cell receptor beta chain sequence, with context. Its specificity is not known. Germline V gene lookup returns CDR1 SNHLY and CDR2 FYNNEI. V lost 7 bases to trimming and J lost 1 base, with 12 bases between them. This CDR3 has 14 residues. This record comes from a study of shared clonotypes between healthy human individuals. Findings of the study overall: Although depth was large, rarefaction showed that sequencing of the sorted subsets was incomplete. Estimated richness values were generally larger in naive subsets than in memory subsets. A limitation of the genetic and exposure-history diversity represented arose from few donors.

Clones were read by immunoSEQ multiplex PCR, and TCRdb kept only the in-frame ones, dropping some. The sample carries more than 850,000 clones, around 78% recorded once. CD4+ cells underwent separation, giving CD45RA+ naive and CD45RA-negative memory subsets. The receptor comes from a man younger than 35 in good health. Some clones in this sample may be carry-over from other donors' samples. The gene calls are TRBV2 and TRBJ2-3; D might be TRBD1 (6 bases). Sequencing used memory CD4+ T cells from PBMCs. The sample's subset: CD45RA-negative fraction. CDR3 amino acids: CASTRDTGTDTQYF. In DNA, the CDR3 is TGTGCCAGCACCCGGGACACAGGCACAGATACGCAGTATTTT. The full variable domain, in which reference TRBV2 and TRBJ2-3 provide the parts outside the CDR3, is EPEVTQTPSHQVTQMGQEVILRCVPISNHLYFYWYRQILGQKVEFLVSFYNNEISEKSEIFDDQFSVERPDGSNFTLKIRSTKLEDSAMYFCASTRDTGTDTQYFGPGTRLTVL.